The next 14 T cell receptor beta chains were all read from a single sample in a study of blood T cells in healthy people across ages. The use of a sample-barcoded 5' primer and a J-beta primer mix characterized a second PCR of about 7 to 12 cycles. Each CDR3 protein is one row after TCRdb ran MiXCR on the 5' RACE reads. In the table there are around 650,000 distinct CDR3 sequences, around 43% of which are singletons. The material sequenced was blood. These receptors all stem from a man aged 80 or over in good health.

This clonotype is deemed medium-sized. The V call is TRBV20-1, the J call TRBJ2-7; 13 bases are a match to TRBD2. V gave up 6 bases and J gave up 3 bases; unmatched junction bases: 26. Germline-derived CDR1 and CDR2 are DFQATT and SNEGSKA (reference sequence). This CDR3 has 21 residues. The CDR3, as DNA: TGCAGTGCACCTAACCACCGCCGGACTAGCGGGAGAGAGGGGGGGAACTACGAGCAGTACTTC. Amino acids: CSAPNHRRTSGREGGNYEQYF.

This clonotype has just a few counts. The chain is built from TRBV24-1 and TRBJ2-3; 7 bases line up with TRBD1. Germline V gene lookup returns CDR1 KGHDR and CDR2 SFDVKD. The CDR3 length is 15 residues. V lost 4 bases and J lost 2; bases outside the gene matches: 5. The CDR3 region has the DNA TGTGCCACCAGTGAGTCGACAGGGTTCACAGATACGCAGTATTTT. It codes for CATSESTGFTDTQYF.

This clonotype was seen only a few times. This sequence joins TRBV7-2 and TRBJ1-1; TRBD1 matches at 7 bases. Germline V lookup: CDR1 SGHTA, CDR2 FQGNSA. The CDR3 is 13 residues long. V dropped 4 bases and J dropped 10; count of bases not matched to a gene: 9. This chain's CDR3 is CASSCTGEGGAFF. CDR3 bases: TGTGCCAGCAGCTGTACAGGGGAAGGAGGAGCTTTCTTT.

The chain is built from TRBV5-1 and TRBJ2-3; D not certain. Per the germline V gene, CDR1 is SGHRS and CDR2 is YFSETQ. The CDR3 contains 13 residues. The ends were cut back, 4 bases at V and 6 bases at J, with 12 bases in the middle. The DNA for the CDR3 is TGCGCCAGCAGCCTGGCGGTTAGGGATACGCAGTATTTT. Protein: CASSLAVRDTQYF.

This chain uses TRBV21-1 with TRBJ2-1; the listed D gene, TRBD2, was not tested against the DNA. TRBV21-1 counts as a pseudogene. The CDR3 extends over 22 amino acids. CDR3 sequence (DNA): TGTGCCAGCAGCAGACAATCGCATACGACTAGCGGGGGCCGTAGCTCCTACAATGAGCAGTTCTTC. Encoded protein: CASSRQSHTTSGGRSSYNEQFF.

Ten or more counts support this clonotype. In DNA form, the CDR3 reads TGCAGCGTTTCGTCGGGTTGGGGCAATCAGCCCCAGCATTTT. Translating it yields CSVSSGWGNQPQHF. V is TRBV29-1 and J is TRBJ1-5; D gene uncertain. Trimming left V 5 bases short and J 2 bases short, with 13 bases between. The germline CDR1 and CDR2 sequences are SQVTM and ANQGSEA. The CDR3 length is 14 residues.

The chain links TRBV2 to TRBJ2-3; D unresolved. Germline V lookup: CDR1 SNHLY, CDR2 FYNNEI. The CDR3 is 16 residues long. Trimming took off 5 bases at V and 0 bases at J, with 15 bases between the two ends. In DNA, the CDR3 is TGTGCCAGCAGTTATCGGGCGACTGGGAGCACAGATACGCAGTATTTT. Translated, it gives CASSYRATGSTDTQYF.

There are a few counts of this clonotype. J is TRBJ2-5 and V is TRBV4-3; D uncertain. Trimming pared 0 bases from V and 1 base from J, leaving 12 bases between. CDR1 is LGHNA and CDR2 is YSLEER in the germline V gene. The CDR3 totals 16 residues. The CDR3 here is CASSQDRTWSQETQYF. DNA of the CDR3: TGCGCCAGCAGCCAAGATCGAACTTGGAGCCAAGAGACCCAGTACTTC.

Remarks on this clonotype: At one end, the junction sequence differs from germline, possibly due to a read error. The rearrangement joins TRBV27 to TRBJ2-1; perhaps TRBD1 as D (6 bases). The CDR3 extends over 20 amino acids. CDR1 is MNHEY and CDR2 is SMNVEV in the germline V gene (reference sequence). The CDR3 reads CVSSKGQWAAGALSYNEQFF. The CDR3 DNA sequence: TGTGTCAGCAGTAAAGGACAATGGGCGGCAGGGGCCCTTTCCTACAATGAGCAGTTCTTC.

Turning to this clonotype: The junction differs from germline at one of its ends, possibly a read error. The J gene is TRBJ1-1, the V gene TRBV28, with 9 bases lining up with TRBD1. Germline V CDR1 and CDR2: MDHEN, SYDVKM. The CDR3 has 15 residues. CDR3 loop: CASSFGGQGNTEAFF. In DNA form, the CDR3 reads TGTGCTAGCAGTTTCGGGGGACAGGGGAACACTGAAGCTTTCTTT. Filled out from reference TRBV28 and TRBJ1-1, the complete variable domain reads DVKVTQSSRYLVKRTGEKVFLECVQDMDHENMFWYRQDPGLGLRLIYFSYDVKMKEKGDIPEGYSVSREKKERFSLILESASTNQTSMYLCASSFGGQGNTEAFFGQGTRLTVV.

As regards this clonotype: This may be a read error: a much more frequent sequence differs by one nucleotide. The V call is TRBV20-1, the J call TRBJ2-5; D uncertain. The CDR3 is 10 amino acids. Germline V gene sequence: CDR1 DFQATT, CDR2 SNEGSKA (reference sequence). V was pared by 3 bases and J by 5 bases, with 4 bases between. The CDR3: CSARAETQYF. The CDR3 nucleotides are TGCAGTGCTAGGGCGGAGACCCAGTACTTC.

The V call is TRBV2, the J call TRBJ2-1, with 11 nucleotides matching TRBD2. The V gene's germline CDR1 is SNHLY and CDR2 FYNNEI. Trimming removed 4 bases from V and 7 bases from J; junction bases left unmatched: 6. This CDR3 contains 15 residues. DNA for the CDR3: TGTGCCAGCAGTGCCAATAGCGGGGGGGGTAATGAGCAGTTCTTC. This sequence encodes CASSANSGGGNEQFF. The full variable domain, rest sourced from reference TRBV2 and TRBJ2-1, is EPEVTQTPSHQVTQMGQEVILRCVPISNHLYFYWYRQILGQKVEFLVSFYNNEISEKSEIFDDQFSVERPDGSNFTLKIRSTKLEDSAMYFCASSANSGGGNEQFFGPGTRLTVL.

The sample holds a few counts of this clonotype. The chain employs TRBV7-2 and TRBJ2-7; D not certain. The CDR3 is made up of 15 amino acids. V gave up 4 bases and J gave up 4 bases, with 17 bases separating them. Germline CDR1 reads SGHTA; CDR2 reads FQGNSA. CDR3 sequence reads: CASSSGPGESYEQYF. CDR3 bases: TGTGCCAGCAGCTCGGGCCCAGGCGAATCATACGAGCAGTACTTC.

The chain links TRBV6-1 to TRBJ2-1, with D perhaps TRBD1 (6 bases). Trimming left V 7 bases short and J 8 bases short, with 12 bases between. Germline lookup yields CDR1 MNHNS and CDR2 SASEGT. The CDR3 sequence is 12 residues long. The CDR3 spells CASKKQGDEQFF. CDR3 in DNA: TGTGCCAGCAAAAAACAGGGTGATGAGCAGTTCTTC.